This T cell receptor beta chain was captured in a study of siplizumab effects on memory and regulatory T cells. This CDR3 has 14 residues. Germline V lookup: CDR1 MDHEN, CDR2 SYDVKM. The V end lost 5 bases, the J end lost 6 bases, and 15 bases lay between the germline ends. TCRdb keeps only in-frame clones here, not all; method: immunoSEQ multiplex PCR. This sample yields about 100,000 clones, of which about 91% are seen a single time; about 0.15% belongs to the top ten. The source of this sequence is a human donor in good health. Sequencing was performed on CD4+ T cells sorted from blood. The rearrangement links TRBV28 to TRBJ2-3, with D perhaps TRBD1 (5 bases). CDR3 nucleotides: TGTGCCAGCAGTGAGACAGTGGCGTCGGATACGCAGTATTTT. Translation gives CASSETVASDTQYF.